This TCR beta chain was captured by sequencing in a study of shared clonotypes between healthy human individuals. At the level of the study: Two women and a few men aged 18 to 49 served as donors.

Turning to this clone: Its antigen is undetermined.

The CDR3 runs 17 residues. Trimming removed 10 bases at V and 1 base at J, with 23 bases between. In germline, CDR1 is WSHSY, CDR2 SAAADI. Overall study findings and caveats: Lower generation probabilities were found for non-shared clonotypes than for those shared by all four donors.

Profiling relied on immunoSEQ multiplex PCR, and the TCRdb table lists in-frame clones only, not all of them. The data hold a few hundred thousand clones, with under 80% observed a single time. The rearrangement uses TRBV10-2 and TRBJ1-5; possibly TRBD1 for D (5 bases). The specimen was memory CD4+ T cells sorted from blood. Stated subset: CD45RA-negative fraction. This clonotype was obtained from a man younger than 40 in good health. CDR3 nucleotide sequence: TGCGCCACCCAAGCCCGGACAAGGGGCTTGAGCAATCAGCCCCAGCATTTT. This gives the protein CATQARTRGLSNQPQHF.